A single sample gave rise to the 10 T cell receptor beta chains below, sequenced in a study of cytomegalovirus exposure and HLA in healthy donors. Primers: 60 Vbeta forward and 13 Jbeta reverse. TCRdb's table, derived via immunoSEQ multiplex PCR, lists solely in-frame clones and lacks some. The sample consists of 220,000 or so clones, about 70% of them appearing once. The specimen sequenced was PBMCs. These receptors originate from a woman in her 30s in good health and CMV-seronegative.

In DNA, the CDR3 is TGTGCCAGCACTAGAGAGGCGGTGGGACAGGCCCAGCATTTT. Translation: CASTREAVGQAQHF. The rearrangement links TRBV6-5 to TRBJ1-5, with 8 bases that match TRBD1. The germline gives CDR1 MNHEY, CDR2 SVGAGI. The CDR3 consists of 14 residues. V was clipped by 7 bases and J by 11 bases; unmatched bases: 13.

This sequence joins TRBV11-3 and TRBJ1-4, with a weak D call TRBD1 (6 bases). This CDR3 comprises 13 residues. Germline V CDR1 and CDR2: SGHNT, YENEEA. V lost 8 bases, J lost 0 bases, and 7 bases lay in between. The CDR3 DNA is TGTGCCAGCCAGGGGACAACTAATGAAAAACTGTTTTTT. Residues: CASQGTTNEKLFF.

This chain connects TRBV5-1 to TRBJ1-2; TRBD1 aligns across 10 bases. Trimming cost V 4 bases and J 5 bases; bases outside gene matches: 5. Germline V gives CDR1 SGHRS, CDR2 YFSETQ. The CDR3 is made up of 14 amino acids. The CDR3 loop is CASSPTGGSYGYTF. For the CDR3, the DNA is TGCGCCAGCAGCCCGACAGGGGGCAGTTATGGCTACACCTTC. The whole variable domain, filled in from reference TRBV5-1 and TRBJ1-2, reads KAGVTQTPRYLIKTRGQQVTLSCSPISGHRSVSWYQQTPGQGLQFLFEYFSETQRNKGNFPGRFSGRQFSNSRSEMNVSTLELGDSALYLCASSPTGGSYGYTFGSGTRLTVV.

Comments on this clone: The junction shows a germline mismatch at one end, possibly a read error. Distinct nucleotide sequences in the sample also encode this CDR3. The gene calls are TRBV4-1 and TRBJ1-1, with TRBD1 as a possible D gene (5 bases). The CDR3 sequence is 15 residues long. Germline V gene sequence: CDR1 MGHRA, CDR2 YSYEKL. The CDR3 coding sequence is TGTGCCAGCAGCCTAATGGGCGGGGAGGGGACTGAAGCTTTCTTT. It translates to CASSLMGGEGTEAFF.

Comment on this clone: One end of the junction is discordant with germline, which a read error may explain. The rearrangement joins TRBV19 to TRBJ2-2; D call uncertain. CDR1 is LNHDA, CDR2 SQIVND, per germline (reference sequence). The CDR3 contains 17 residues. This CDR3 reads CDSSNIALTLRNGELFF. CDR3 in DNA: TGTGACAGTAGTAACATCGCCCTGACCCTGAGGAACGGGGAGCTGTTTTTT.

A few counts support this clone. CDR3 in amino acids: CASTGRGREESGELFF. The CDR3 DNA reads as TGTGCCAGCACCGGGCGTGGGCGGGAGGAGAGCGGGGAGCTGTTTTTT. The J gene is TRBJ2-2, the V gene TRBV25-1; 8 bases match TRBD2. V gave up 7 bases and J gave up 7 bases; unmatched junction bases: 14. This CDR3 spans 16 amino acids. Per germline, CDR1 MGHDK and CDR2 SYGVNS.

The rearrangement uses TRBV7-7 and TRBJ2-1; TRBD2 is a possible D gene (6 bases). Germline CDR1 is SSHAT and CDR2 is FNYEAQ (reference sequence). The CDR3 totals 15 residues. DNA of the CDR3: TGTACTAGCAGCGCGTCCACCCCAGGAGGTGGTGAGCAGTTCTTC. This sequence encodes CTSSASTPGGGEQFF.

This chain links TRBV6-1 with TRBJ2-7; D may be TRBD2 (5 bases). The V end lost 6 bases, the J end lost 5 bases, and 20 bases lay between the germline ends. Germline CDR1 and CDR2: MNHNS and SASEGT. This CDR3 contains 15 residues. CDR3 bases: TGTGCCAGCAGCGAGGGCCCGGGCAGGTTTAACGAGCAGTACTTC. It encodes CASSEGPGRFNEQYF.

The CDR3 here is CASSSGGGSSYEQYF. In DNA form, the CDR3 reads TGTGCCAGCAGTTCAGGAGGCGGGTCCTCCTACGAGCAGTACTTC. The chain uses TRBV6-6 and TRBJ2-7, with D perhaps matching TRBD2 (5 bases). The V gene lost 4 bases and the J gene lost 0 bases, with 13 bases spanning the gap. The V gene's germline CDR1 is MNHNY and CDR2 SVGAGI (reference sequence). The CDR3 extends over 15 amino acids.

The rearrangement links TRBV29-1 to TRBJ2-1; 9 bases line up with TRBD2. This CDR3 has 14 amino acids. Germline values: CDR1 SQVTM, CDR2 ANQGSEA. The V gene end was trimmed by 4 bases and the J gene end by 2 bases; junction bases not matched to a gene: 3. The CDR3 DNA sequence: TGCAGCGTTGTGCGGGGGGGCACCTACAATGAGCAGTTCTTC. It specifies CSVVRGGTYNEQFF.